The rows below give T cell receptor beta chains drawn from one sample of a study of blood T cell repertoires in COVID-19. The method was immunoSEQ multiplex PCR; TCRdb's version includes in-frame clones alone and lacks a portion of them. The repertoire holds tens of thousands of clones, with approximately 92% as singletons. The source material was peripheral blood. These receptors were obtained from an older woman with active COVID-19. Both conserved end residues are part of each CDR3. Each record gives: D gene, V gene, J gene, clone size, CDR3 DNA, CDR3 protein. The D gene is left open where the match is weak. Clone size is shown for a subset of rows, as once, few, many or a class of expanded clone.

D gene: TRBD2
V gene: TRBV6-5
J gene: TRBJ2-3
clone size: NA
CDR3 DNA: TGTGCCAGCAGTTACTCGCATGAAGCGGGGAATACGCAGTATTTT
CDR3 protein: CASSYSHEAGNTQYF

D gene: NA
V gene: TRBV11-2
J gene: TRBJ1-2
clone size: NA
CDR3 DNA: TGTGCCAGCAGCTTAGAGGCGGTGAACTATGGCTACACCTTC
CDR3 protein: CASSLEAVNYGYTF

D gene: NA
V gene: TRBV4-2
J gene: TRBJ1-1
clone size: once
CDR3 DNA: TGTGCCAGCAGCCAAGATGTCACCAGGGCGAGGCTCTTGAACACTGAAGCTTTCTTT
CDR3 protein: CASSQDVTRARLLNTEAFF

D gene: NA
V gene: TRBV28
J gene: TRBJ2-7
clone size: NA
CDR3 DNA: TGTGCCAGCGGCAGGGATGCCTGGGACGAGCAGTACTTC
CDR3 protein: CASGRDAWDEQYF

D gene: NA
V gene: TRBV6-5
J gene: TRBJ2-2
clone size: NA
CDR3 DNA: TGTGCCAGCAGTCGGGAGCGCGGGGAGCTGTTTTTT
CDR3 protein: CASSRERGELFF

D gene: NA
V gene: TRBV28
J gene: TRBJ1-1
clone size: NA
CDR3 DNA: TGTGCCAGCAAGCAGGGAGGAACGAACACTGAAGCTTTCTTT
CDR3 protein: CASKQGGTNTEAFF

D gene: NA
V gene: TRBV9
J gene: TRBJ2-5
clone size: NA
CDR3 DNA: TGTGCCAGCAGTCCCGACAGTCAAGAGACCCAGTACTTC
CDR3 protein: CASSPDSQETQYF

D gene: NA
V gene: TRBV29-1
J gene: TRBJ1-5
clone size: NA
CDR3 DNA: TGCAGCGTTGGGTCTGGGGCTGGGCAGCCCCAGCATTTT
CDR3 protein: CSVGSGAGQPQHF

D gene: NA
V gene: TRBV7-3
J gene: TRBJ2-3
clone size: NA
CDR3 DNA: TGTGCCAGCAGCTTAGGGATTACAGGGACAGATACGCAGTATTTT
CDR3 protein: CASSLGITGTDTQYF

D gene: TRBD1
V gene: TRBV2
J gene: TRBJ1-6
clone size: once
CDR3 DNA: TGTGCCGGACAGGGATCCAATTCACCCCTCCACTTT
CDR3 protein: CAGQGSNSPLHF

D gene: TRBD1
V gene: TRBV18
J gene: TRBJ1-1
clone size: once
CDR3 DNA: TGTGCCAGCTCACCGGGCCCGACAGGGGGCGTGGGCACTGAAGCTTTCTTT
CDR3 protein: CASSPGPTGGVGTEAFF

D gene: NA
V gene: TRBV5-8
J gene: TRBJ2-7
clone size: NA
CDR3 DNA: TGTGCCAGCAGCCTAGAGGTCGGGCAGTACTTC
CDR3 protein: CASSLEVGQYF

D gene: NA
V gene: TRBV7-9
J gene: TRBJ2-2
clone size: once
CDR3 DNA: TGTGCAATCAGCGCACATTACACCGGGGAGCTGTTTTTT
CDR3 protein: CAISAHYTGELFF

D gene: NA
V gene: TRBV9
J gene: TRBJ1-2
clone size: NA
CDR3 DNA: TGTGCCAGCAGCTCCCAGGGCCGTGGCAGAATAAACTATGGCTACACCTTC
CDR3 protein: CASSSQGRGRINYGYTF

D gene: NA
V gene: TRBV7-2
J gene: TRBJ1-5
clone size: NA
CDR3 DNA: TGTGCCAGCAGCCAGCAGGGGTATAGCAATCAGCCCCAGCATTTT
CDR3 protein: CASSQQGYSNQPQHF

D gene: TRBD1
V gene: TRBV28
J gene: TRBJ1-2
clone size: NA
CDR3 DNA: TGTGCCAGCAGCTCGGTGCCACAGGGGGCGCGGGGCTACACCTTC
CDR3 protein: CASSSVPQGARGYTF

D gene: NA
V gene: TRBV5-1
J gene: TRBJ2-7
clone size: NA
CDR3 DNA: TGCGCCAGCAGCCGAGTCCCACCCAACGAGCAGTACTTC
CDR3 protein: CASSRVPPNEQYF

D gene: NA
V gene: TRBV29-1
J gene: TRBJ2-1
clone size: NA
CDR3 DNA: TGCAGCGTCCGGGGTCTTGGGTTCTTC
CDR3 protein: CSVRGLGFF

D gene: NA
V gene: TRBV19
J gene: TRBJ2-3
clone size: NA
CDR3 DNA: TGTGCCAGTAGTATATACTGGTCGAGAGATACGCAGTATTTT
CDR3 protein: CASSIYWSRDTQYF

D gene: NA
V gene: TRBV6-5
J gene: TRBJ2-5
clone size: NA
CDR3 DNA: TGTGCCAGCAGTTACTCGAGGCCTAGCGGAGGGGGGACCCAGTACTTC
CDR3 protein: CASSYSRPSGGGTQYF

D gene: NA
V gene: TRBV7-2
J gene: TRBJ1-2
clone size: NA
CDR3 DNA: TGTGCCAGCAGCATCCGCAGGGAAGGAGGCTACACCTTC
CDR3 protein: CASSIRREGGYTF

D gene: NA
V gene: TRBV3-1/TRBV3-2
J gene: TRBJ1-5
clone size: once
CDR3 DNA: TGTGCCAGCAGCCAGGCTAGCAATCAGCCCCAGCATTTT
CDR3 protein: CASSQASNQPQHF